The entry that follows covers one T cell receptor beta chain sequence. Repertoires were generated with immunoSEQ multiplex PCR, while TCRdb's copy carries only in-frame clones and drops some. The sample contains around 67,000 clones, 80% to 90% of which appear only once. This sample is drawn from a study of a mutant IDH1 vaccine in newly diagnosed glioma. Looking at the study overall: Before enrollment, the patients had been treated with radiotherapy alone, temozolomide alone, or both together. Most of them had received both.

The CDR3 totals 15 residues. The germline V gene encodes CDR1 SNHLY and CDR2 FYNNEI. V was pared by 2 bases and J by 1 base, with 12 bases between. Specified time point: baseline, week 1 (first vaccination visit). As to treatment: pre-vaccination baseline after standard-of-care therapy. Donors had new WHO grade 3 or 4 IDH1-mutant, ATRX-lost astrocytomas. The gene calls are TRBV2 and TRBJ2-7; D may match TRBD1 or TRBD2 (6 bases each). This TCR was recovered from a woman under 30 with glioma. Some clones in this sample may be carry-over from other donors' samples. The starting material was peripheral blood mononuclear cells (PBMCs), obtained from a glioma patient treated with radiotherapy, temozolomide or both. CDR3 DNA: TGTGCCAGCAGTGAAACAGGGCGGGGATCCTACGAGCAGTACTTC. This gives the protein CASSETGRGSYEQYF.